This TCR beta chain derives from a study of OX40 agonist ivuxolimab in advanced cancers. Across the whole study: Patients enrolled in dose escalation were diagnosed with hepatocellular carcinoma, melanoma, renal cell or head and neck cancer. Those enrolled were 82.7% male, with a mean age of 60 years and ages from roughly 20 to 85.

Clones were sequenced by immunoSEQ multiplex PCR, and TCRdb holds only the in-frame ones, with some missing. The sample holds roughly 35,000 clones, 82% seen once. From germline, CDR1 is SNHLY and CDR2 FYNNEI. V gave up 5 bases and J gave up 8 bases; unmatched junction bases: 6. The CDR3 loop spans 14 amino acids. The sequence was collected from an adult with an advanced solid tumor such as melanoma, head and neck, liver or kidney cancer. The material sequenced was CD4+ or CD8+ T cells sorted from blood, taken in a trial of the OX40 agonist ivuxolimab. This chain joins TRBV2 and TRBJ1-4, with 9 bases that match TRBD1. The CDR3 DNA reads TGTGCCAGCAGTTTCGGGACAGGGAACGAAAAACTGTTTTTT. This translates into CASSFGTGNEKLFF.